The entry that follows covers one T cell receptor beta chain sequence. Its specificity is unknown. Germline V CDR1 and CDR2: DFQATT, SNEGSKA (reference sequence). This CDR3 is 14 amino acids long. V was cut by 5 bases and J by 6 bases, with 17 bases left in between. These data belong to a study of vaccination and CD4 T cells after COVID-19. For the study at large: The stimulus for the cells was overlapping spike peptides derived from SARS-CoV-2, HCoV-NL63, HCoV-OC43 and HCoV-229E.

The time point denotes: late sampling 161 to 241 days after vaccination in three convalescent patients. As to treatment: approximately nine-day PBMC culture with coronavirus spike peptide pools or control peptides (ViraFEST assay). For ViraFEST, peptide pools expanded antigen-specific T cells, after which the TCRs were sequenced. The Oncomine TCR Beta short-read assay sequenced DNA from cultured CD4+ T cells. Extraction of genomic DNA was performed on cultured CD4+ T cells. TCRdb ran MiXCR on the PCR reads and lists one entry per CDR3 protein. The profile covers about 22,000 distinct CDR3 sequences, with roughly two fifths appearing a single time and roughly 27% taken by the ten largest.

The receptor was derived from a human donor who had recovered from COVID-19. The specimen was CD4+ T cells from blood, cultured in vitro, collected about 7 months after SARS-CoV-2 vaccination. This chain connects TRBV20-1 to TRBJ1-3, with a possible D match to TRBD1 (5 bases). This CDR3 reads CSAPPTGLENTIYF. CDR3 nucleotide sequence: TGCAGTGCTCCCCCGACGGGGCTGGAAAACACCATATATTTT.